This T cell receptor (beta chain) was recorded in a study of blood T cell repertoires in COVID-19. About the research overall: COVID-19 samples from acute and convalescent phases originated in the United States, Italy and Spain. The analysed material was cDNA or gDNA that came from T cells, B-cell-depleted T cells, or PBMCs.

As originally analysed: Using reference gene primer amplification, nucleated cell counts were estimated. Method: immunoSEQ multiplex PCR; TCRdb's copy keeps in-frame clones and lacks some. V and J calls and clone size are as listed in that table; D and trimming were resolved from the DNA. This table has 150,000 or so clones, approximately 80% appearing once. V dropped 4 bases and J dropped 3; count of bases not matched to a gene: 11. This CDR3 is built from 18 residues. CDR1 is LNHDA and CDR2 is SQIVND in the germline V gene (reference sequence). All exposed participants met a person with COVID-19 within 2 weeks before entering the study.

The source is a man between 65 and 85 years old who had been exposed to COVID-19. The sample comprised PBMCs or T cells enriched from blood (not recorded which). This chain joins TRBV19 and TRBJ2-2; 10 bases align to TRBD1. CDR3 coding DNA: TGTGCCAGTAGTAAAAAACTACCGGGACAGGGGTACACCGGGGAGCTGTTTTTT. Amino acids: CASSKKLPGQGYTGELFF.